This TCR beta chain was found in a study of blood T cell repertoires in COVID-19 (dated by TCRdb to 2020 to 2021). Study-level background: Samples from collaborators originated in the United States, Italy and Spain and spanned both the acute and convalescent phases of COVID-19. Nearly every sample came with metadata listing a de-identified subject ID, COVID-19 status, age in years and sex. The dataset comprised deeply sampled blood TCRbeta repertoires from subjects exposed to, actively infected with, or recovered from COVID-19. The repertoires were released in a freely available public database meant as a resource for research on the immune response to SARS-CoV-2. The prospective study material was composed of cDNA or gDNA derived from T cells, B-cell-depleted T cells, or PBMCs. Where HLA class I and class II types were available, the types were taken from metadata supplied by the sample provider, not from assay-based typing. The samples were drawn from two sources: the first 160 participants of the ongoing ImmuneRACE study, and 1,254 subjects contributed by 6 global collaborators.

As to this clone: Its recognized antigen is unknown. No base-level quality is on record; no much larger clone is a single base apart.

TCRbeta CDR3 regions were amplified from genomic DNA using the immunoSEQ Assay, a bias-controlled multiplex PCR. The study's processing was this. The number of nucleated cells in each sample was estimated by amplification of reference gene primers within the assay. To quantify the absolute abundance of each unique TCRbeta CDR3 rearrangement, sequence reads were collapsed and filtered. For each sample, productive Simpson clonality was calculated as the square root of Simpson's diversity index across productive rearrangements. The table comes from immuneACCESS by way of TCRdb, which keeps in-frame sequences with V and J called. Part of the clones is missing from these tables; in studies checked, under half for an unresolved V gene and the rest for unknown reasons. D and trimming were read from the DNA, whereas the V and J calls and clone size are those reported in that table. In all, the sample holds around 500,000 clones, and 80% to 90% of those were seen once. The top ten constitute under 4% of the sample.

From cysteine to phenylalanine, the CDR3 is 13 amino acids long. Only CDR3 DNA is held: 39 bases, read in frame from base 1. Deletion took 2 bases off V and 5 bases off J, with a span of 7 bases between the germline ends. CDR1 and CDR2 are drawn from the germline V gene: MDHEN, SYDVKM. Each collaborating institution followed its own protocols to collect whole blood in K2EDTA tubes. For TCRbeta analysis, collaborator samples were shipped as frozen whole blood, as isolated PBMCs, or as DNA extracted from either sample type. The research as a whole found: The amount of clinical and demographic metadata varied by source and participant and was provided uncurated.

The receptor's source is a human donor in a cohort sampled during active COVID-19. The specimen sequenced was peripheral blood. Rearrangement joined TRBV28 to TRBJ1-5, with the D gene too uncertain to name. The DNA sequence is as follows: TGTGCCAGCAGTTTACCGGTTTATCAGCCCCAGCATTTT. Translated, this gives CASSLPVYQPQHF.